The 14 T cell receptor beta chains below were found in one sample sequenced in a study of persistence of HIV-infected CD4 T cells (dated by TCRdb to about 2020). For these receptors, no antigen is known. The intended sense of this specimen's treatment or condition label: suppressive antiretroviral therapy. A pool of overlapping 15-mer peptides from HIV-1 Gag, at around 1 ug per peptide per mL, was used to stimulate the cells. Memory populations depleted of antigen-responding cells were obtained by sorting nonresponding CD40L-negative CD69-negative CD45RO-high memory CD4+ T cells. The immunoSEQ hsTCRB assay version 4, run in survey mode, was used to sequence TCRbeta repertoires from genomic DNA. Held by TCRdb, this immuneACCESS table contains in-frame sequences only and omits some clones. Under half of the omission traces to an unresolved V gene where checked; the cause of the rest is unknown. This sample has about 40,000 clones in its table, and about 80% of those were observed once. The ten most abundant clones make up about 14% of the sample.

The sample was CD4+ T cells sorted from PBMCs after 18-hour stimulation, taken from a patient who received antiretroviral therapy. Per the publication, the cell subset or site label means: CD40L-CD69- CD45RO-high memory CD4 T cells not responding to Gag peptides. Every receptor here comes from an adult man with HIV who was CMV-seropositive.

The rearrangement links TRBV25-1 to TRBJ2-3; 7 bases are a match to TRBD2. Germline CDR1 is MGHDK and CDR2 is SYGVNS. V trimming: 8 bases; J trimming: 0 bases; junction bases outside the gene matches: 8. The CDR3 spans 15 residues. The CDR3 region has the DNA TGTGCCAGCCAGCGCGGGGGACTTAGCACAGATACGCAGTATTTT. Protein product: CASQRGGLSTDTQYF.

V usage is TRBV3-1 (or the pseudogene TRBV3-2) and J usage is TRBJ1-5; D unresolved. Trimming stripped 0 bases from V and 9 bases from J, with 9 bases between. This CDR3 is 13 amino acids long. The germline CDR1 and CDR2 sequences are LGHDT and YNNKEL (reference sequence). The CDR3 DNA reads TGTGCCAGCAGCCAAGATGATGACTCGCCCCAGCATTTT. This encodes CASSQDDDSPQHF.

In its sample, this clone was seen a few times. The V gene is TRBV5-3, the J gene TRBJ1-1; TRBD1 is a possible D gene (5 bases). TRBV5-3 falls under the ORF class, with uncertain function. V gave up 1 base and J gave up 2 bases, with 6 bases separating them. The CDR3 consists of 13 residues. CDR3 sequence reads: CARSLQGNTEAFF. The CDR3 DNA follows: TGTGCCAGAAGCTTGCAGGGAAACACTGAAGCTTTCTTT.

This clone counts as medium-sized. The chain links TRBV6-6 to TRBJ2-1; D possibly corresponds to TRBD2 (6 bases). V was cut by 7 bases and J by 9 bases, with 16 bases left in between. Germline V gene sequence: CDR1 MNHNY, CDR2 SVGAGI (reference sequence). This CDR3 has 13 amino acids. The CDR3 spells CASTKQEGSEQFF. The CDR3 bases are TGTGCCAGCACAAAACAGGAGGGGAGTGAGCAGTTCTTC.

CDR3 region: CASSLYPGLAGVGYNEQFF. The DNA of the CDR3 is TGTGCCAGCAGTTTATACCCTGGACTAGCGGGAGTGGGCTACAATGAGCAGTTCTTC. The gene calls are TRBV27 and TRBJ2-1; TRBD2 aligns across 13 bases. Trimming removed 1 base from V and 3 bases from J; junction bases left unmatched: 9. This CDR3 has 19 amino acids. CDR1 is MNHEY, CDR2 SMNVEV, per germline (reference sequence).

In its sample, this clone was seen a few times. This rearrangement joins TRBV4-2 to TRBJ1-1; no firm D call. The CDR3 is made up of 15 amino acids. V was trimmed by 1 base and J by 0 bases, leaving 9 bases between them. Germline V gene data show CDR1 as LGHNA and CDR2 as YNFKEQ. The CDR3 sequence: CASSQVGSLNTEAFF. In nucleotides, the CDR3 is TGTGCCAGCAGCCAAGTTGGCAGCCTGAACACTGAAGCTTTCTTT.

This rearrangement joins TRBV2 to TRBJ1-4, with D perhaps TRBD1 (5 bases). V was trimmed by 4 bases and J by 10 bases, leaving 13 bases between them. The V gene's germline CDR1 is SNHLY and CDR2 FYNNEI. This CDR3 is built from 13 residues. CDR3 sequence: CASSGQLLGKLFF. DNA for the CDR3: TGTGCCAGCAGTGGACAGCTGTTAGGAAAACTGTTTTTT. The full variable domain, completed using reference TRBV2 and TRBJ1-4, is EPEVTQTPSHQVTQMGQEVILRCVPISNHLYFYWYRQILGQKVEFLVSFYNNEISEKSEIFDDQFSVERPDGSNFTLKIRSTKLEDSAMYFCASSGQLLGKLFFGSGTQLSVL.

V usage is TRBV6-5 and J usage is TRBJ2-1, with D possibly matching TRBD2 (6 bases). V lost 9 bases, J lost 6 bases, and 15 bases lay in between. Germline V gene data show CDR1 as MNHEY and CDR2 as SVGAGI. The CDR3 has 13 residues. The CDR3 is CASSRGSSNEQFF. The CDR3 coding sequence is TGTGCCAGTTCTCGGGGGTCTAGCAATGAGCAGTTCTTC.

This clone was counted a few times. V and J are TRBV5-4 and TRBJ2-6; a weak D match, TRBD1 (7 bases). Germline assignment: CDR1 SGHNT and CDR2 YYREEE (reference sequence). The CDR3 runs to 18 residues. Trimming removed 3 bases at V and 0 bases at J, with 16 bases between. The CDR3 protein is CASSSGGTARSGANVLTF. In DNA, the CDR3 is TGTGCCAGCAGCTCCGGAGGGACAGCCCGCTCTGGGGCCAACGTCCTGACTTTC.

The chain uses TRBV2 and TRBJ1-4; D unresolved. The CDR3 sequence is 14 residues long. Trimming removed 3 bases at V and 8 bases at J, with 13 bases between. Germline V lookup: CDR1 SNHLY, CDR2 FYNNEI. The CDR3 region is CASSEGRVGEKLFF. The CDR3 nucleotides read TGTGCCAGCAGTGAGGGAAGGGTAGGAGAAAAACTGTTTTTT. Drawing the rest from reference TRBV2 and TRBJ1-4, the complete variable domain is EPEVTQTPSHQVTQMGQEVILRCVPISNHLYFYWYRQILGQKVEFLVSFYNNEISEKSEIFDDQFSVERPDGSNFTLKIRSTKLEDSAMYFCASSEGRVGEKLFFGSGTQLSVL.

The chain joins TRBV3-1 (or the pseudogene TRBV3-2) to TRBJ2-3; 7 nucleotides align to TRBD2. Germline V lookup: CDR1 LGHDT, CDR2 YNNKEL (reference sequence). The length of the CDR3 is 14 residues. Trimming removed 3 bases from V and 8 bases from J; junction bases left unmatched: 8. In DNA, the CDR3 is TGTGCCAGCAGCCAGATGACTAGCAGTGGTACGCAGTATTTT. As protein: CASSQMTSSGTQYF.

This chain joins TRBV5-4 and TRBJ2-5; D remains unclear. This CDR3 is built from 15 residues. V lost 3 bases and J lost 5, with 17 bases in between. Looked up from germline, CDR1 is SGHNT and CDR2 is YYREEE (reference sequence). CDR3 loop: CASSSEPYSRETQYF. DNA for the CDR3: TGTGCCAGCAGCTCGGAGCCATACTCCAGGGAGACCCAGTACTTC.

The chain links TRBV27 to TRBJ1-1; possible D gene TRBD1, 5 bases. This CDR3 region has 11 residues. V shed 6 bases and J shed 8 bases, with 10 bases lying between them. Per germline, CDR1 MNHEY and CDR2 SMNVEV (reference sequence). The chain's CDR3 is CASRTAGEAFF. CDR3 DNA sequence: TGTGCCAGCAGAACGGCAGGGGAAGCTTTCTTT.

This chain connects TRBV30 to TRBJ1-1, with 7 bases lining up with TRBD1. V was pared by 0 bases and J by 4 bases, with 8 bases of the junction left unmatched. Per germline, CDR1 GTSNPN and CDR2 SVGIG (reference sequence). This CDR3 has 15 amino acids. CDR3: CAWSVKTGVSTEAFF. In DNA form, the CDR3 reads TGTGCCTGGAGTGTAAAAACAGGGGTGAGCACTGAAGCTTTCTTT. The full variable domain, in which reference TRBV30 and TRBJ1-1 provide the parts outside the CDR3, is SQTIHQWPATLVQPVGSPLSLECTVEGTSNPNLYWYRQAAGRGLQLLFYSVGIGQISSEVPQNLSASRPQDRQFILSSKKLLLSDSGFYLCAWSVKTGVSTEAFFGQGTRLTVV.